The 12 T cell receptor beta chains below were found in one sample sequenced in a study of CD8 T cells in Susac syndrome. The RNA, about 0.45 to 1 ug, was put through reverse transcription using random hexamers. TCRdb re-derived calls from the immunoSEQ multiplex PCR reads in MiXCR, one entry per CDR3 protein. Of under 200,000 distinct CDR3 sequences detected, roughly nine tenths appear once; the ten largest clones hold approximately 0.09%. Input material: CD4+ T cells from PBMCs. The receptors were gathered from a human donor with Susac syndrome.

The J gene is TRBJ2-2, the V gene TRBV4-2; 8 bases map to TRBD1. Germline V gene sequence: CDR1 LGHNA, CDR2 YNFKEQ. After removal of 4 bases from V and 5 bases from J, the junction contained 6 bases not matched to a gene. CDR3 size: 15 residues. The CDR3 sequence: CASSLTGERTGELFF. For the CDR3, the DNA is TGTGCCAGCAGCCTGACAGGGGAAAGGACCGGGGAGCTGTTTTTT.

The CDR3 sequence is CASSPETGTGYTF. As DNA, the CDR3 is TGTGCCAGCTCACCAGAGACAGGGACGGGCTACACCTTC. The gene calls are TRBV18 and TRBJ1-2, with TRBD1 matching over 7 bases. The CDR3 has 13 residues. With V trimmed by 2 bases and J by 8 bases, 5 bases remained unmatched. Germline V CDR1 and CDR2: KGHSH, LQKENI.

This clonotype was observed a few times. J is TRBJ1-2 and V is TRBV20-1; no clear D. Trimming pared 3 bases from V and 4 bases from J, leaving 9 bases between. The CDR3 spans 12 residues. The germline V gene has CDR1 DFQATT and CDR2 SNEGSKA (reference sequence). The CDR3 sequence: CSASGGIYGYTF. CDR3 nucleotide sequence: TGCAGTGCTAGTGGCGGGATCTATGGCTACACCTTC.

The chain combines TRBV7-9 with TRBJ1-2; 9 bases agree with TRBD1. V gave up 5 bases and J gave up 6 bases; unmatched junction bases: 7. The germline V gene encodes CDR1 SEHNR and CDR2 FQNEAQ (reference sequence). The CDR3 sequence is 14 residues long. CDR3 nucleotides: TGTGCCAGCAGCCCGGGGGGACAGGGCCATGGCTACACCTTC. It specifies CASSPGGQGHGYTF.

The J gene is TRBJ1-5, the V gene TRBV7-8; D perhaps matches TRBD1 (5 bases). This CDR3 contains 13 residues. V was cut by 8 bases and J by 3 bases, with 11 bases left in between. In germline, CDR1 is SGHVS, CDR2 FQNEAQ. DNA for the CDR3: TGTGCCAGCGACGACAGCAACAATCAGCCCCAGCATTTT. This sequence encodes CASDDSNNQPQHF.

The J gene is TRBJ2-5, the V gene TRBV5-1; TRBD2 aligns across 13 bases. The ends lost 1 base at V and 5 bases at J; junction bases unmatched: 8. CDR1 is SGHRS, CDR2 YFSETQ, per germline. The CDR3 has 17 amino acids. The CDR3 spells CASSLSTSGRAAETQYF. CDR3 nucleotides: TGCGCCAGCAGCTTGAGTACTAGCGGGAGGGCCGCGGAGACCCAGTACTTC. Together with reference TRBV5-1 and TRBJ2-5, the CDR3 gives the full variable domain: KAGVTQTPRYLIKTRGQQVTLSCSPISGHRSVSWYQQTPGQGLQFLFEYFSETQRNKGNFPGRFSGRQFSNSRSEMNVSTLELGDSALYLCASSLSTSGRAAETQYFGPGTRLLVL.

The chain has TRBV5-1 and TRBJ2-1, with no clear D. The V gene lost 0 bases and the J gene lost 0 bases, with 10 bases spanning the gap. The CDR3 runs 16 residues. The germline gives CDR1 SGHRS, CDR2 YFSETQ. The CDR3 DNA sequence: TGCGCCAGCAGCTTGGGGGCCCTTAGCTCCTACAATGAGCAGTTCTTC. It codes for CASSLGALSSYNEQFF. The variable domain in full, with the rest retrieved from reference TRBV5-1 and TRBJ2-1, is KAGVTQTPRYLIKTRGQQVTLSCSPISGHRSVSWYQQTPGQGLQFLFEYFSETQRNKGNFPGRFSGRQFSNSRSEMNVSTLELGDSALYLCASSLGALSSYNEQFFGPGTRLTVL.

V is TRBV7-2 and J is TRBJ1-1; D call uncertain. The V end was cut by 2 bases, the J end by 11 bases, with 9 bases between. From germline, CDR1 is SGHTA and CDR2 FQGNSA. CDR3 length: 11 amino acids. The CDR3 DNA reads TGTGCCAGCAGCTTACGTTTGCATGCTTTCTTT. Translating it yields CASSLRLHAFF.

The J gene is TRBJ1-4, the V gene TRBV11-2; D uncertain. This CDR3 contains 14 residues. Per germline, CDR1 SGHAT and CDR2 FQNNGV. V lost 1 base and J 0 bases, leaving 3 bases between the germline ends. CDR3 in amino acids: CASSLVATNEKLFF. The DNA for the CDR3 is TGTGCCAGCAGCTTAGTGGCAACTAATGAAAAACTGTTTTTT.

The V and J genes are TRBV30 and TRBJ1-5, with D possibly being TRBD1 (5 bases). Per germline, CDR1 GTSNPN and CDR2 SVGIG (reference sequence). The CDR3 is 12 amino acids. Trimming took 0 bases from V and 7 from J, leaving 7 bases between them. The CDR3 nucleotides read TGTGCCTGGAGTGTGCGGGGGCAGCCCCAGCATTTT. It codes for CAWSVRGQPQHF.

The rearrangement joins TRBV20-1 to TRBJ2-5, with TRBD2 matching over 8 bases. Germline lookup yields CDR1 DFQATT and CDR2 SNEGSKA (reference sequence). V was clipped by 6 bases and J by 5 bases; unmatched bases: 11. The CDR3 has 14 amino acids. The CDR3 nucleotides are TGCAGTGCCCGGACGACGGGGGGGTGGGAGACCCAGTACTTC. Translating it yields CSARTTGGWETQYF.

The chain combines TRBV7-8 with TRBJ2-1, with 10 bases fitting TRBD1. J lost 6 bases, V lost 5 bases, and 7 bases had no gene match. Germline CDR1 SGHVS, CDR2 FQNEAQ. The CDR3 length is 15 residues. The CDR3, as DNA: TGTGCCAGCAGCCACCCGGGACAGGGGTTCAATGAGCAGTTCTTC. It codes for CASSHPGQGFNEQFF.